One and the same sample provided the 15 T cell receptor beta chains below, sequenced in a study of early T cells in non-severe SARS-CoV-2 infection. TCRdb called the 5' RACE reads again in MiXCR, with one record for every CDR3 protein. Of under 35,000 distinct CDR3 sequences in the sample, over 6.5% were seen once. The sequencing sample was made of whole blood. These receptors were obtained from an adult who was a healthcare worker with PCR-confirmed SARS-CoV-2 infection or an uninfected control (not recorded which).

At least ten counts were recorded for this clonotype. The CDR3: CASSSLDRNTEAFF. CDR3 DNA sequence: TGTGCCAGCAGTTCCCTGGACAGGAACACTGAAGCTTTCTTT. This chain connects TRBV6-2 or TRBV6-3 to TRBJ1-1; a weak D match, TRBD1 (6 bases). V was trimmed by 4 bases and J by 1 base, leaving 10 bases between them. CDR1 MNHEY and CDR2 SVGEGT come from the germline V gene. The CDR3 extends over 14 amino acids.

The table lists this clonotype with a few counts. This chain uses TRBV30 with TRBJ2-1, with TRBD2 identical over 11 bases. CDR3 length: 15 residues. Germline CDR1 GTSNPN, CDR2 SVGIG (reference sequence). V trimming: 3 bases; J trimming: 1 base; junction bases outside the gene matches: 2. CDR3 region: CAWRLAGVSYNEQFF. The CDR3 DNA follows: TGTGCCTGGAGACTAGCGGGAGTATCCTACAATGAGCAGTTCTTC.

The chain recombines TRBV7-2 with TRBJ1-2; 8 nucleotides agree with TRBD1. This CDR3 is 14 amino acids long. Germline trimming cut 4 bases from V and 4 bases from J; bases unmatched to any gene: 5. Germline loops: CDR1 SGHTA, CDR2 FQGNSA. The CDR3 DNA follows: TGTGCCAGCAGCTCTCCGGGACAGGCCTATGGCTACACCTTC. Protein: CASSSPGQAYGYTF.

The table lists this clonotype with a few counts. The CDR3 nucleotides read TGTGCCAGCTCACCAGGACAGGGAGACTCCTACGAGCAGTACTTC. Translating gives CASSPGQGDSYEQYF. The V gene is TRBV18, the J gene TRBJ2-7, with 8 bases identical to TRBD1. In germline, CDR1 is KGHSH, CDR2 LQKENI. Trimming cost V 2 bases and J 0 bases; bases outside gene matches: 3. The CDR3 contains 15 residues.

This clonotype was seen repeatedly, ten times or more. The J gene is TRBJ2-1, the V gene TRBV19; D gene ambiguous. V shed 6 bases and J shed 9 bases, with 9 bases lying between them. Germline V gene lookup returns CDR1 LNHDA and CDR2 SQIVND (reference sequence). The CDR3 extends over 11 amino acids. The CDR3 nucleotides are TGTGCCAGTAGCCTATATGGTGAGCAGTTCTTC. Its translation: CASSLYGEQFF. Combining the CDR3 with reference TRBV19 and TRBJ2-1 gives the whole variable domain DGGITQSPKYLFRKEGQNVTLSCEQNLNHDAMYWYRQDPGQGLRLIYYSQIVNDFQKGDIAEGYSVSREKKESFPLTVTSAQKNPTAFYLCASSLYGEQFFGPGTRLTVL.

This clonotype was seen repeatedly, ten times or more. The V and J genes are TRBV25-1 and TRBJ1-3; 9 nucleotides align to TRBD1. The CDR3 is 19 residues long. Germline V gives CDR1 MGHDK, CDR2 SYGVNS. Germline trimming cut 4 bases from V and 3 bases from J; bases unmatched to any gene: 16. The CDR3 DNA follows: TGTGCCAGCAGTGCCCTGACAGGGGGGAAAGTTGGCCTTGGAAACACCATATATTTT. This sequence encodes CASSALTGGKVGLGNTIYF.

This clonotype was seen ten or more times. The V call is TRBV4-2, the J call TRBJ2-3; D uncertain. The CDR3 contains 12 residues. V lost 4 bases, J lost 7 bases, and 9 bases lay in between. The germline CDR1 and CDR2 sequences are LGHNA and YNFKEQ. The CDR3 DNA is TGTGCCAGCAGCCCTCAGGCGCATACGCAGTATTTT. This gives the protein CASSPQAHTQYF.

In this sample, this clonotype turned up many times. CDR3 DNA sequence: TGTGCCAGCAGTTACCGGGCGTCATACGAGCAGTACTTC. Amino acids: CASSYRASYEQYF. The V call is TRBV6-5, the J call TRBJ2-7; D is uncertain. V lost 2 bases to trimming and J lost 4 bases, with 9 bases between them. Germline CDR1 and CDR2: MNHEY and SVGAGI. The CDR3 is made up of 13 amino acids.

The table lists this clonotype with many counts. The V call is TRBV19, the J call TRBJ2-4; 10 bases line up with TRBD2. Germline V lookup: CDR1 LNHDA, CDR2 SQIVND (reference sequence). There are 14 residues in the CDR3. The ends lost 10 bases at V and 5 bases at J; junction bases unmatched: 8. The CDR3: CATTSGRGENIQYF. As DNA, the CDR3 is TGTGCCACAACCAGCGGGAGGGGTGAAAACATTCAGTACTTC.

The genes are TRBV10-3 and TRBJ2-5; TRBD1 is a possible D gene (5 bases). This CDR3 has 13 residues. The V end lost 11 bases, the J end lost 5 bases, and 18 bases lay between the germline ends. CDR1 ENHRY and CDR2 SYGVKD come from the germline V gene. The CDR3 DNA reads as TGTGCCTCGGTGGGCACTTCAGGGGAGACCCAGTACTTC. It encodes CASVGTSGETQYF.

This clonotype appeared many times. The V and J genes are TRBV7-2 and TRBJ2-7; D may be TRBD2 (5 bases). The CDR3 length is 13 residues. CDR1 is SGHTA, CDR2 FQGNSA, per germline. Between the trimmed V and J ends, which lost 5 bases and 0 bases, there was a span of 8 bases. The DNA for the CDR3 is TGTGCCAGCAGCGCCACTAGCTCCTACGAGCAGTACTTC. It yields the protein CASSATSSYEQYF. Together with reference TRBV7-2 and TRBJ2-7, the CDR3 gives the full variable domain: GAGVSQSPSNKVTEKGKDVELRCDPISGHTALYWYRQSLGQGLEFLIYFQGNSAPDKSGLPSDRFSAERTGGSVSTLTIQRTQQEDSAVYLCASSATSSYEQYFGPGTRLTVT.

This clonotype came up a few times. J is TRBJ1-6 and V is TRBV5-6, with TRBD1 identical over 11 bases. Germline CDR1 SGHDT, CDR2 YYEEEE. The CDR3 is made up of 17 amino acids. The V and J ends lost 4 bases and 2 bases, in that order; junction bases with no gene match: 5. The CDR3 bases are TGTGCCAGCAGCCAGGGACAGGGGGGTCCCTATAATTCACCCCTCCACTTT. This gives the protein CASSQGQGGPYNSPLHF.

The chain uses TRBV18 and TRBJ1-5; no clear D gene. The CDR3 runs to 15 residues. V was clipped by 0 bases and J by 2 bases, with 8 bases between them. Per the germline V gene, CDR1 is KGHSH and CDR2 is LQKENI. CDR3 residues: CASSPPAAGNQPQHF. CDR3 nucleotide sequence: TGTGCCAGCTCACCACCGGCAGCGGGCAATCAGCCCCAGCATTTT. The whole variable domain, remainder taken from reference TRBV18 and TRBJ1-5, is NAGVMQNPRHLVRRRGQEARLRCSPMKGHSHVYWYRQLPEEGLKFMVYLQKENIIDESGMPKERFSAEFPKEGPSILRIQQVVRGDSAAYFCASSPPAAGNQPQHFGDGTRLSIL.

This clonotype was observed many times. V is TRBV5-1 and J is TRBJ1-2; the match to TRBD1 covers 7 bases. J was trimmed by 4 bases and V by 4 bases; bases with no gene match: 10. The CDR3 extends over 15 amino acids. Germline V gene sequence: CDR1 SGHRS, CDR2 YFSETQ. The CDR3, as DNA: TGCGCCAGCAGCCAACCGACAGGGCAGGGCTATGGCTACACCTTC. It codes for CASSQPTGQGYGYTF.

This clonotype was seen ten or more times. As DNA, the CDR3 is TGTGCCAGCAGCCGAACATTAGCCCAACGGGACTACGAGCAGTACTTC. Its translation is CASSRTLAQRDYEQYF. V usage is TRBV7-2 and J usage is TRBJ2-7; TRBD2 is a possible D gene (5 bases). Germline lookup yields CDR1 SGHTA and CDR2 FQGNSA. Trimming left V 5 bases short and J 3 bases short, with 20 bases between. CDR3 length: 16 residues.